This T cell receptor beta chain was captured in a study of T cells in localized non-small cell lung cancer. The study, taken as a whole, reports: Higher adjacent-lung clonality was associated with shorter survival. Exceeding tumor, uninvolved adjacent lung had the highest T cell clonality.

Sequencing was performed with immunoSEQ multiplex PCR; in TCRdb, only in-frame clones are kept and a portion is missing. The table shows 100,000 or so clones, with roughly 91% occurring only once. In the case of this clone: Its cognate antigen is unknown.

This CDR3 spans 13 amino acids. Germline V gene sequence: CDR1 SEHNR, CDR2 FQNEAQ (reference sequence). V was clipped by 1 base and J by 11 bases, with 14 bases between them. This clonotype originated in a woman aged 40 to 75 with stage II squamous cell lung carcinoma. Specimen: PBMCs, collected before any cancer treatment. J is TRBJ1-1 and V is TRBV7-9; no firm D call. CDR3 DNA sequence: TGTGCCAGCAGCTTAGAATGGGGAGCAGAGGCTTTCTTT. This codes for CASSLEWGAEAFF.